This T cell receptor beta chain was identified in a study of vaccination and CD4 T cells after COVID-19. Whole-study findings and limits: A nonsignificant rise from about 20 to 38 was seen in the median number of SARS-CoV-2-reactive clonotypes.

This clonotype was recorded a few times. Antigen specificity is unknown. Regarding treatment: roughly ten-day PBMC culture with coronavirus spike peptide pools or control peptides (ViraFEST assay). V was pared by 0 bases and J by 5 bases, with 13 bases between. The CDR3 consists of 15 residues. Germline V gene sequence: CDR1 MNHEY, CDR2 SVGAGI. Cultured CD4+ T cell DNA underwent sequencing with the Oncomine TCR Beta short-read assay. DNA came from CD4+ T cells after culture. TCRdb reanalysed the PCR reads using MiXCR and keeps one entry per CDR3 protein. The data contain about 12,000 distinct CDR3 sequences, around two fifths of them singletons.

Sequenced sample: cultured CD4+ T cells from blood. The V gene is TRBV6-5, the J gene TRBJ1-1; tentatively, D is TRBD1 (6 bases). The TCR was taken from a human donor with COVID-19. CDR3 bases: TGTGCCAGCAGTTACTCGGGCGGGGGGCGGACTGAAGCTTTCTTT. It specifies CASSYSGGGRTEAFF.